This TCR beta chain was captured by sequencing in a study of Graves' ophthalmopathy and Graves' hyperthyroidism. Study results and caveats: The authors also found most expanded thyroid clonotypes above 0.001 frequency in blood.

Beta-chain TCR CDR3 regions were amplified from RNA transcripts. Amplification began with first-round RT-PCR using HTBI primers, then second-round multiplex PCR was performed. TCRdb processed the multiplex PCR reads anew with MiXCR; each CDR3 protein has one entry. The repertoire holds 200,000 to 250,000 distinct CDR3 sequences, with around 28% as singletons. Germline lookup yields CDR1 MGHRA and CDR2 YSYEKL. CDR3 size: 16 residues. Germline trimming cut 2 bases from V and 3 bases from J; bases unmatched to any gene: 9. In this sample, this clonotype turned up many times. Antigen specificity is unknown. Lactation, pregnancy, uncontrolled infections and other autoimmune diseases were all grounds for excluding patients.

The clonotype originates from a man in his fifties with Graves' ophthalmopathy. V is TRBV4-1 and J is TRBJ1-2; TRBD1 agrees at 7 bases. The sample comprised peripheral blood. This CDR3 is CASSQQRRGRDYGYTF. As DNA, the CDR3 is TGCGCCAGCAGCCAACAACGGAGGGGGCGCGACTATGGCTACACCTTC.